This TCR beta chain is drawn from a study of identical twins. This clonotype turned up a few times. TCRdb re-called the 5' RACE reads with MiXCR, one entry per CDR3 protein. The sample includes about 530,000 distinct CDR3 sequences, approximately 20% of them seen just once. This CDR3 spans 16 amino acids. V was cut by 4 bases and J by 9 bases, with 22 bases left in between. The germline CDR1 and CDR2 sequences are LGHDT and YNNKEL (reference sequence). This sample was shared with a second study, whose subject was yellow fever vaccine responses in identical twins.

The chain combines TRBV3-1 with TRBJ2-1; TRBD2 might be the D (5 bases). The receptor was derived from a woman aged 18-29 years in good health. The sequencing sample was made of CD4+ T cells sorted from blood. The chain's CDR3 is CASSLPNGVLVGEQFF. The CDR3 region has the DNA TGTGCCAGCAGCCTCCCGAACGGGGTATTAGTGGGTGAGCAGTTCTTC.